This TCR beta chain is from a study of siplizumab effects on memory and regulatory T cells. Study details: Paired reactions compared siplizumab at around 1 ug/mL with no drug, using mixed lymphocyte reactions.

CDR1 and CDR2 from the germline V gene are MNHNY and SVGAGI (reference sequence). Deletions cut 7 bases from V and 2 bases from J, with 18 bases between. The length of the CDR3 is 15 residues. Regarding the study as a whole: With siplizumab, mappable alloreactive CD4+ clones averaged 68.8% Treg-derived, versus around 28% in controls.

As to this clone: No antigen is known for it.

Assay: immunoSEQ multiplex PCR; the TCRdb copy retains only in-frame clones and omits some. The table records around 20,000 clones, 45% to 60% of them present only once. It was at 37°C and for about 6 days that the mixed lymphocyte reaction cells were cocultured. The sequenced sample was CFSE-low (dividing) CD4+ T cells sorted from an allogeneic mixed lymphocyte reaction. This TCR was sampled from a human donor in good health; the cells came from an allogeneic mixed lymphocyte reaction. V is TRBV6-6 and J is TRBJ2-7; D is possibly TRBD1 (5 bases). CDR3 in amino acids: CASNSPGANAYEQYF. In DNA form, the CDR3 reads TGTGCCAGCAACTCCCCTGGGGCTAACGCCTACGAGCAGTACTTC.